Below, 6 T cell receptor beta chains from the same sample are listed, as sequenced in a study of blood T cell repertoires in COVID-19. Measured with immunoSEQ multiplex PCR; TCRdb has only the in-frame clones, and not every one. The sample consists of about 150,000 clones, 80% to 90% of them appearing once. The sequencing sample was made of peripheral blood. These receptors were collected from a woman aged 65 to 85 with acute or convalescent COVID-19.

The CDR3 DNA sequence: TGTGCCAGCAGTCAACTATCGGGTCGGTCGGCCTATGGCTACACCTTC. It translates to CASSQLSGRSAYGYTF. The J gene is TRBJ1-2, the V gene TRBV2; D uncertain. V was trimmed by 5 bases and J by 4 bases, leaving 20 bases between them. Per germline, CDR1 SNHLY and CDR2 FYNNEI. The CDR3 loop spans 16 amino acids.

The chain couples TRBV12-3 or TRBV12-4 to TRBJ1-1; perhaps TRBD1 as D (5 bases). CDR3 size: 13 residues. Trimming shortened V by 6 bases and J by 2 bases, and 10 bases separated the two germline ends. CDR3 amino acids: CASSPTANTEAFF. The CDR3 DNA reads as TGTGCCAGCAGCCCGACAGCAAACACTGAAGCTTTCTTT.

V usage is TRBV6-5 and J usage is TRBJ1-5; no clear D. Germline CDR1 is MNHEY and CDR2 is SVGAGI. V lost 7 bases, J lost 3 bases, and 10 bases lay in between. The CDR3 sequence is 13 residues long. CDR3 DNA: TGTGCCAGCACCCCAGGTCTCAATCAGCCCCAGCATTTT. Its translation: CASTPGLNQPQHF.

V usage is TRBV5-1 and J usage is TRBJ1-4, with D maybe TRBD1 (6 bases). The CDR3 sequence is 14 residues long. Germline CDR1 is SGHRS and CDR2 is YFSETQ. V lost 4 bases and J 7 bases, leaving 14 bases between the germline ends. CDR3 nucleotide sequence: TGCGCCAGCAGCATTGACAGGCTGGGTGAAAAACTGTTTTTT. It codes for CASSIDRLGEKLFF. Full variable domain (outside the CDR3, taken from reference TRBV5-1 and TRBJ1-4): KAGVTQTPRYLIKTRGQQVTLSCSPISGHRSVSWYQQTPGQGLQFLFEYFSETQRNKGNFPGRFSGRQFSNSRSEMNVSTLELGDSALYLCASSIDRLGEKLFFGSGTQLSVL.

The chain employs TRBV5-1 and TRBJ1-3; no clear D. Looked up from germline, CDR1 is SGHRS and CDR2 is YFSETQ. Trimming removed 4 bases from V and 3 bases from J, with 8 bases in between. The CDR3 runs 13 residues. CDR3 nucleotides: TGCGCCAGCAGCCTCGGGATTGGAAACACCATATATTTT. Residues: CASSLGIGNTIYF.

This chain's CDR3 is CASRSRSFRGNTEAFF. Written as DNA, the CDR3 is TGTGCCAGCAGGAGTCGGTCATTCAGGGGAAATACTGAAGCTTTCTTT. This rearrangement joins TRBV2 to TRBJ1-1; a possible D gene is TRBD1 (6 bases). V lost 6 bases and J lost 5, with 22 bases in between. The CDR3 consists of 16 residues. Per the germline V gene, CDR1 is SNHLY and CDR2 is FYNNEI. The complete variable domain, with remaining parts taken from reference TRBV2 and TRBJ1-1, reads EPEVTQTPSHQVTQMGQEVILRCVPISNHLYFYWYRQILGQKVEFLVSFYNNEISEKSEIFDDQFSVERPDGSNFTLKIRSTKLEDSAMYFCASRSRSFRGNTEAFFGQGTRLTVV.